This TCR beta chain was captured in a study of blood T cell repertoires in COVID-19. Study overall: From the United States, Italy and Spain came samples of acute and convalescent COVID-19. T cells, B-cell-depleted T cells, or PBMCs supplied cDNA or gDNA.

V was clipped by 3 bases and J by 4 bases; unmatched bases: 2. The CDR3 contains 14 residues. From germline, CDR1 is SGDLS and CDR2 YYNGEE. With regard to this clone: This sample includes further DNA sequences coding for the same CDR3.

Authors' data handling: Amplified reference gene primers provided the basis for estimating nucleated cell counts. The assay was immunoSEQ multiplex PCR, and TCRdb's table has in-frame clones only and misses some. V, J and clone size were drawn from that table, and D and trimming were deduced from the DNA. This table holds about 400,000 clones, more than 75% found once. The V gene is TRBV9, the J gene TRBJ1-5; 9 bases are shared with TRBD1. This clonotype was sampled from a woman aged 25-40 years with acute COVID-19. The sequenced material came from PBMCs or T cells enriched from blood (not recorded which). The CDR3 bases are TGTGCCAGCAGCGCCGGGACAGGGAATCAGCCCCAGCATTTT. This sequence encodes CASSAGTGNQPQHF. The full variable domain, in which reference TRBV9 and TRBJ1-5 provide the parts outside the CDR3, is DSGVTQTPKHLITATGQRVTLRCSPRSGDLSVYWYQQSLDQGLQFLIQYYNGEERAKGNILERFSAQQFPDLHSELNLSSLELGDSALYFCASSAGTGNQPQHFGDGTRLSIL.